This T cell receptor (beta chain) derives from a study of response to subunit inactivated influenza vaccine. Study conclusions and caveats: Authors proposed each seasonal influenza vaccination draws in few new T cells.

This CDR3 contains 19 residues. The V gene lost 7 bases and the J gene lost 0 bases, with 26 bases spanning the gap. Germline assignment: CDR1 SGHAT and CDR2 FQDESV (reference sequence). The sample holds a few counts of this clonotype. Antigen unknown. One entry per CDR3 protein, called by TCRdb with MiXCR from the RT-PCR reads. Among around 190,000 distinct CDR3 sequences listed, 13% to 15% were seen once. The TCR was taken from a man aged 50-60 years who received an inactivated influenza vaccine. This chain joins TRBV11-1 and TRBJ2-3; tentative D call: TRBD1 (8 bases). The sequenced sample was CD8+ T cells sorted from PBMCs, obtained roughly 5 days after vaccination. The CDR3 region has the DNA TGTGCCAGCACCCATCCCCAGGGGGGGGACAGGACTAGCACAGATACGCAGTATTTT. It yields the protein CASTHPQGGDRTSTDTQYF.